The clone carrying this TCR beta chain appeared a single time. This sample was taken from a study of blood T cell repertoires in COVID-19. Produced via immunoSEQ multiplex PCR; TCRdb's table is partial and in-frame only. The table includes fewer than 70,000 clones, around 82% detected once. The CDR3 is 13 residues long. V lost 6 bases, J lost 7 bases, and 2 bases stayed unmatched. Germline V gene lookup returns CDR1 MNHNY and CDR2 SVGAGI (reference sequence). The V call is TRBV6-6, the J call TRBJ2-1; 11 bases agree with TRBD1. Material for sequencing was peripheral blood. This TCR came from a man aged 50-60 years with active COVID-19. In DNA, the CDR3 is TGTGCCAGCAGGGGACAGGGGGGGAATGAGCAGTTCTTC. Its translation is CASRGQGGNEQFF.